One and the same sample provided the 5 T cell receptor beta chains below, sequenced in a study of CD8 T cells in Susac syndrome. When the RNA was reverse transcribed, random hexamers were used with an input of about 0.5 to 1 ug. In TCRdb, the immunoSEQ multiplex PCR reads were re-called with MiXCR into one record per CDR3 protein. The table lists under 250,000 distinct CDR3 sequences, 80% to 95% of them singletons. Specimen: CD4+ T cells from PBMCs. Receptors originate from a human donor with multiple sclerosis.

The chain's CDR3 is CASSAGRNEQFF. The CDR3 DNA follows: TGTGCCAGCAGTGCGGGGCGCAATGAGCAGTTCTTC. V is TRBV2 and J is TRBJ2-1, with D tentatively TRBD1 or TRBD2 (5 bases each). There are 12 residues in the CDR3. The germline V and J ends were trimmed by 4 bases and 6 bases, with 7 bases remaining between them. Germline V CDR1 and CDR2: SNHLY, FYNNEI. Full variable domain (outside the CDR3, taken from reference TRBV2 and TRBJ2-1): EPEVTQTPSHQVTQMGQEVILRCVPISNHLYFYWYRQILGQKVEFLVSFYNNEISEKSEIFDDQFSVERPDGSNFTLKIRSTKLEDSAMYFCASSAGRNEQFFGPGTRLTVL.

The chain carries TRBV7-3 and TRBJ2-7, with TRBD1 as a possible D gene (6 bases). Deletions cut 5 bases from V and 7 bases from J, with 18 bases between. CDR3 length equals 14 residues. Germline V lookup: CDR1 SGHTA, CDR2 FQGTGA. As DNA, the CDR3 is TGTGCCAGCAGCGACACAGGGTCCCTGGGTGAGCAGTACTTC. Amino acid sequence: CASSDTGSLGEQYF.

The chain carries TRBV6-1 and TRBJ2-7; 9 nucleotides match TRBD2. The CDR3 length is 14 residues. J lost 4 bases, V lost 6 bases, and 7 bases had no gene match. Germline CDR1 and CDR2: MNHNS and SASEGT. The CDR3 DNA follows: TGTGCCAGCAGGGGGGCTAGCGGGGCGTACGAGCAGTACTTC. Translation gives CASRGASGAYEQYF.

V is TRBV30 and J is TRBJ1-1; a possible D gene is TRBD1 (6 bases). CDR1 is GTSNPN, CDR2 SVGIG, per germline (reference sequence). The V gene lost 5 bases and the J gene lost 9 bases, with 19 bases spanning the gap. CDR3 length equals 13 residues. The CDR3 bases are TGTGCCTGGGGAGCCGGGGACATCCAGAAAGCTTTCTTT. Encoded protein: CAWGAGDIQKAFF.

The chain couples TRBV7-3 to TRBJ2-2, with unresolved D. Germline CDR1 SGHTA, CDR2 FQGTGA. CDR3 size: 15 residues. Trimming removed 4 bases at V and 4 bases at J, with 13 bases between. The CDR3 spells CASSSGRPSTGELFF. CDR3 sequence (DNA): TGTGCCAGCAGCTCGGGCCGGCCTAGCACCGGGGAGCTGTTTTTT.